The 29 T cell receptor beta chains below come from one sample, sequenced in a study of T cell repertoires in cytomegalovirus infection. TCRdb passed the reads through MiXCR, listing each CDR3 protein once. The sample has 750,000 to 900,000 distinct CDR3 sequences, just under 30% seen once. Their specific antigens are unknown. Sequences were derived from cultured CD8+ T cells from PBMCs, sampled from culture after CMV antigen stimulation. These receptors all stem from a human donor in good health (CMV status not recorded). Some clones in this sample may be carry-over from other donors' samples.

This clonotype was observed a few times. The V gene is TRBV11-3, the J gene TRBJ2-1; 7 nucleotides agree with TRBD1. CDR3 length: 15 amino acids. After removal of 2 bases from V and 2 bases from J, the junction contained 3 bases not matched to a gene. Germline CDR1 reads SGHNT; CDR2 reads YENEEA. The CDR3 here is CASSLYRGPYNEQFF. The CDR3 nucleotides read TGTGCCAGCAGCTTATACAGGGGACCCTACAATGAGCAGTTCTTC.

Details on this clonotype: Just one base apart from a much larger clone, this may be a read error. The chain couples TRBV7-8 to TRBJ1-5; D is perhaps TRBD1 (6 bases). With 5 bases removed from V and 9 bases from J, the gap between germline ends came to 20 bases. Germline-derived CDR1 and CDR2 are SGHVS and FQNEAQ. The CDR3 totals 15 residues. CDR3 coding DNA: TGTGCCAGCAGCATAGTTGGATCAGGGGCAGGGCCCCAGCATTTT. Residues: CASSIVGSGAGPQHF.

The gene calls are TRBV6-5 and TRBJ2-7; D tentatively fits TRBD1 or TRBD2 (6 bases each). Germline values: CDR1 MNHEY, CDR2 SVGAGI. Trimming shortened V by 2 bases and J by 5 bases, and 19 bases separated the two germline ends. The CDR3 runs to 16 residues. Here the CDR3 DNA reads TGTGCCAGCAGTTACACCCCCAACGGGGGCCGGGACGAGCAGTACTTC. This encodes CASSYTPNGGRDEQYF.

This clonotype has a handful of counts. The CDR3: CASSQRLANTGELFF. In nucleotides, the CDR3 is TGCGCCAGCAGCCAACGCCTAGCGAACACCGGGGAGCTGTTTTTT. This chain uses TRBV4-3 with TRBJ2-2, with D uncertain. With 2 bases removed from V and 0 bases from J, the gap between germline ends came to 7 bases. The germline gives CDR1 LGHNA, CDR2 YSLEER. This CDR3 comprises 15 residues.

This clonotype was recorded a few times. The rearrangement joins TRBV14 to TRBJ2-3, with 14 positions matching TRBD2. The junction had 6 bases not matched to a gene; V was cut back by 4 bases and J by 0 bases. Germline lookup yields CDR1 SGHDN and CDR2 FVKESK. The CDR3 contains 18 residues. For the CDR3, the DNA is TGTGCCAGCAGCCTTGGACTAGCGGGGGGTACGAGCACAGATACGCAGTATTTT. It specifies CASSLGLAGGTSTDTQYF.

Written as DNA, the CDR3 is TGTGCCATCAGGGTCCTGGCGGGGGACAGAACAGATACGCAGTATTTT. The encoded protein is CAIRVLAGDRTDTQYF. The chain carries TRBV10-3 and TRBJ2-3; D is tentatively TRBD1 or TRBD2 (7 bases each). CDR1 is ENHRY and CDR2 is SYGVKD in the germline V gene. CDR3 length equals 16 residues. Trimming took 6 bases from V and 3 from J, leaving 19 bases between them.

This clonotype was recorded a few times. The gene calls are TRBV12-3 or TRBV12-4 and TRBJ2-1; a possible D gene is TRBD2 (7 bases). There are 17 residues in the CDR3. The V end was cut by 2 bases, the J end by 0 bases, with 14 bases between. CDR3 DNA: TGTGCCAGCAGTTTAAGGGGGGGGCAGAGCTCCTACAATGAGCAGTTCTTC. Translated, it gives CASSLRGGQSSYNEQFF.

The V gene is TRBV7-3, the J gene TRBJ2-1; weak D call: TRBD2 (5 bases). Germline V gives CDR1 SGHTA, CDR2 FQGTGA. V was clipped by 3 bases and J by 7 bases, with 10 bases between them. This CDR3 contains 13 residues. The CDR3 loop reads CASSFEGWNEQFF. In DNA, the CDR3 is TGTGCCAGCAGCTTTGAGGGCTGGAATGAGCAGTTCTTC.

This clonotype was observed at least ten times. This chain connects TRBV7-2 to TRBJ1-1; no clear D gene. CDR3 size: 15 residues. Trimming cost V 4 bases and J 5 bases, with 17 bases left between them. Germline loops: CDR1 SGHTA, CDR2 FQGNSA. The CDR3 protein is CASSYPQSARTEAFF. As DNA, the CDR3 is TGTGCCAGCAGCTACCCCCAGTCTGCGAGAACTGAAGCTTTCTTT.

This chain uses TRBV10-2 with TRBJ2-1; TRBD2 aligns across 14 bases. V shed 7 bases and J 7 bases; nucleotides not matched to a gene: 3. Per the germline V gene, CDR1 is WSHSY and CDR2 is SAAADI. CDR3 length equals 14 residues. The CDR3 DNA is TGCGCCAGCATAAGGACTAGCGGGGGGAATGAGCAGTTCTTC. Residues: CASIRTSGGNEQFF.

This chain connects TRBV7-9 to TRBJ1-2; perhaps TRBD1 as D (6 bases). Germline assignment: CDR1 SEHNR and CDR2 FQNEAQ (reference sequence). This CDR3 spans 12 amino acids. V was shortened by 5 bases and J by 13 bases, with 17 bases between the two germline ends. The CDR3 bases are TGTGCCAGCAGCGAAAAGGGGGGGCCGCCCACCTTC. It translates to CASSEKGGPPTF.

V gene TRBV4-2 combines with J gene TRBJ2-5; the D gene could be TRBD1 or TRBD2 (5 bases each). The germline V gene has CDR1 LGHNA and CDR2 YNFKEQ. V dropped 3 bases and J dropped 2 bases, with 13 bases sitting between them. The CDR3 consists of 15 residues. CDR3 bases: TGTGCCAGCAGCCATCACCGGGACGGACAAGAGACCCAGTACTTC. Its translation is CASSHHRDGQETQYF.

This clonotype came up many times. CDR3 in DNA: TGTGCCAGCAGCTTACGGGGAGGGGGCGACATTCAGTACTTC. This translates into CASSLRGGGDIQYF. The V and J genes are TRBV7-8 and TRBJ2-4; the D gene could be TRBD1 or TRBD2 (7 bases each). Germline CDR1 is SGHVS and CDR2 is FQNEAQ. The CDR3 runs 14 residues. V was cut by 2 bases and J by 8 bases, with 13 bases left in between.

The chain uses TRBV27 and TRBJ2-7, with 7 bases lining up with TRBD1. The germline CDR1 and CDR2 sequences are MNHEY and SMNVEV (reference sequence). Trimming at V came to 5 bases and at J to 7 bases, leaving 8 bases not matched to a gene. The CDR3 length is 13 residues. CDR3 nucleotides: TGTGCCAGCAGTAGGGGGCAGGATAGAGAGCAGTACTTC. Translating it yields CASSRGQDREQYF.

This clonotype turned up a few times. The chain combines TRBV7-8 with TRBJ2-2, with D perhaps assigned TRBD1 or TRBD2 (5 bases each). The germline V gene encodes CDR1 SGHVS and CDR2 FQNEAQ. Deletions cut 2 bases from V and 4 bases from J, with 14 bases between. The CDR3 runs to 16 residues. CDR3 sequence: CASSLFRVEGTGELFF. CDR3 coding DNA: TGTGCCAGCAGCTTATTCAGGGTTGAGGGCACCGGGGAGCTGTTTTTT.

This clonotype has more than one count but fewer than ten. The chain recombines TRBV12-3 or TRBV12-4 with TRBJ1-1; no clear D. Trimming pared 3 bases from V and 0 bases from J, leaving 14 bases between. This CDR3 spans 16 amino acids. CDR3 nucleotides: TGTGCCAGCAGTTTTGGTCCAGGAGCACTGAACACTGAAGCTTTCTTT. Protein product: CASSFGPGALNTEAFF.

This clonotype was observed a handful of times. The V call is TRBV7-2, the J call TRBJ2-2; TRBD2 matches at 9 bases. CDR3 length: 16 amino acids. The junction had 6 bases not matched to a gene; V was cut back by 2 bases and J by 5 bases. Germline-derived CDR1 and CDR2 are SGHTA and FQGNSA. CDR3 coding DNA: TGTGCCAGCAGCTTAAACGGGCGGGGGGGGACCGGGGAGCTGTTTTTT. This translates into CASSLNGRGGTGELFF.

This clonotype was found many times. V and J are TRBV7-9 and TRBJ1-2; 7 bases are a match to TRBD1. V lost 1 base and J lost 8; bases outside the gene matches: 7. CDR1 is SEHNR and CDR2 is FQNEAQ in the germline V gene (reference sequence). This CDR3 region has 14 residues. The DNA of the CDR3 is TGTGCCAGCAGCTTAGAAAAAGGGGGCGAGGGCTACACCTTC. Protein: CASSLEKGGEGYTF.

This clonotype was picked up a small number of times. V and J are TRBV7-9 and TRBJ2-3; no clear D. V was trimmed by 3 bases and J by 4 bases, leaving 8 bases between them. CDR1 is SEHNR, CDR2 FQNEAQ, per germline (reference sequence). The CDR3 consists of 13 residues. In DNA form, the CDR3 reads TGTGCCAGCAGCTTGGTTTTCCCAGATACGCAGTATTTT. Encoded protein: CASSLVFPDTQYF.

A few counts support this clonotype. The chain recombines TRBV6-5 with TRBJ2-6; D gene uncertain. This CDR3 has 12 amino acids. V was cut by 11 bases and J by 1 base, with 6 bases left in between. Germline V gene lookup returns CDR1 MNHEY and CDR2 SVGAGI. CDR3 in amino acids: CACGSGANVLTF. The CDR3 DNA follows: TGTGCCTGCGGTTCTGGGGCCAACGTCCTGACTTTC.

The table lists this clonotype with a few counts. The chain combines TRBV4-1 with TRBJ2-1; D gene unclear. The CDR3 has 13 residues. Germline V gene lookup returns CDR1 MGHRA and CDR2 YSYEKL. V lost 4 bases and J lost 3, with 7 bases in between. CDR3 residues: CASSPSIYNEQFF. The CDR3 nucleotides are TGCGCCAGCAGCCCCAGCATCTACAATGAGCAGTTCTTC.

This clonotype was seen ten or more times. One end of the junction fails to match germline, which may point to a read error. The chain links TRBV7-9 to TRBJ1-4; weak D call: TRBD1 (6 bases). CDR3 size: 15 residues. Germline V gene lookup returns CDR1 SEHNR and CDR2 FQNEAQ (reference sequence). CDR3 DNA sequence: TGTGCCAGCAGGTCGAGGGGGGGAATGAATGAACAACTGTTTTTT. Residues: CASRSRGGMNEQLFF. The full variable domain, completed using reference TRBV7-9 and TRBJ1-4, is DTGVSQNPRHKITKRGQNVTFRCDPISEHNRLYWYRQTLGQGPEFLTYFQNEAQLEKSRLLSDRFSAERPKGSFSTLEIQRTEQGDSAMYLCASRSRGGMNEQLFFGSGTQLSVL.

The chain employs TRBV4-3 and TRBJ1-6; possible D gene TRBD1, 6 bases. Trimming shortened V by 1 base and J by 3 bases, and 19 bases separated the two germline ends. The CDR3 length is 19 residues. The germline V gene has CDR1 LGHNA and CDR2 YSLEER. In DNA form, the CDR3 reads TGCGCCAGCAGCCAAGTACGCAGGGGTCCCGAGAACTATAATTCACCCCTCCACTTT. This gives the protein CASSQVRRGPENYNSPLHF.

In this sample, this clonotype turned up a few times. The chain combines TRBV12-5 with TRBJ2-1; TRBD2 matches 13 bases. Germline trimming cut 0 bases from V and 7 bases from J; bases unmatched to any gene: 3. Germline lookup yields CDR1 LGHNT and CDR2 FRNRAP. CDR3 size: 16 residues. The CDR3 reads CASGLVLAGGPNEQFF. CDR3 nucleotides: TGTGCTAGTGGTTTGGTACTAGCGGGGGGGCCGAATGAGCAGTTCTTC.

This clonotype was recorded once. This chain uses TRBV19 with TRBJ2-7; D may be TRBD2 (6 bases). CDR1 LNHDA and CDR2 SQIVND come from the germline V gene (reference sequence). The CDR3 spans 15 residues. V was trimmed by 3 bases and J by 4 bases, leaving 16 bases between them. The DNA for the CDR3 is TGTGCCAGTAGTATGGGGACGTCGGGGGAATACGAGCAGTACGTC. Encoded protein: CASSMGTSGEYEQYV.

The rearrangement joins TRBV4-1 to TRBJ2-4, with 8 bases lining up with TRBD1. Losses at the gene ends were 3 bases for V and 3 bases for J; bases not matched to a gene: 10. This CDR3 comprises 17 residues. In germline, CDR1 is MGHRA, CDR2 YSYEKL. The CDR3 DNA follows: TGCGCCAGCAGCCAGGTCCGGACAGGGCTTGACAAAAACATTCAGTACTTC. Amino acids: CASSQVRTGLDKNIQYF.

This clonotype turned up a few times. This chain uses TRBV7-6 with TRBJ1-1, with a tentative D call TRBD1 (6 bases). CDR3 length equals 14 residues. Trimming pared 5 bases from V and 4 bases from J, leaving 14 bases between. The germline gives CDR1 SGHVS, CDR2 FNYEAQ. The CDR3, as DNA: TGTGCCAGCAGCCGAGGGGGTTTCGGCACTGAAGCTTTCTTT. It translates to CASSRGGFGTEAFF.

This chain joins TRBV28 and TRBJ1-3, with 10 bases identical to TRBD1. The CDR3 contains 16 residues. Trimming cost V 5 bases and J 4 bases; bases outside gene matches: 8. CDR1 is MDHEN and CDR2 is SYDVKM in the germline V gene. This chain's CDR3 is CASSNAGTGDGNTIYF. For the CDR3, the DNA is TGTGCCAGCAGTAACGCCGGGACAGGGGACGGAAACACCATATATTTT.

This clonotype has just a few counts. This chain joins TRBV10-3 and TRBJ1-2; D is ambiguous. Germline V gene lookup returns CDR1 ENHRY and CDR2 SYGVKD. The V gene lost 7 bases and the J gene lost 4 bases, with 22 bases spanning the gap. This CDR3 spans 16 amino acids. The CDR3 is CAIKHALTPHGYGYTF. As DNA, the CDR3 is TGTGCCATCAAACACGCGTTGACCCCTCATGGCTATGGCTACACCTTC.